The sequence of this T cell receptor beta chain was determined in a study of beta chain features in type 1 diabetes (dated by TCRdb to the late 2010s). As for the study more broadly: No differences in mean age, gender distribution, total cell number or subset yield were found between patients and healthy donors. The study compared the TCRB repertoires of sorted circulating CD4+ T cell subsets in recently diagnosed type 1 diabetes patients with those in matched healthy donors. Naive and central memory subsets were obtained from all 30 or so donors, but regulatory and stem cell-like memory subsets were isolated from only 8 patients and about eight healthy donors. A total of roughly 100 million sorted cells were examined across all samples, and the number of cells per subset was strongly correlated with RNA yield.

The entire isolated RNA was reverse transcribed using the High Capacity cDNA Reverse Transcription Kit, and thus expressed TCRB transcripts were sequenced. Stem cell-like memory T cell samples underwent survey-depth immunoSEQ sequencing, averaging about 1 million total reads per sample. Sorted cells were lysed in RLT buffer, and RNA was extracted using DNase-treated RNeasy Micro or Mini kits according to cell number. Each cell subset was processed separately to prevent cross-contamination, with patient and healthy donor samples processed together. TCRB sequences were amplified from cDNA with the immunoSEQ multiplex PCR, producing 87-bp fragments spanning the CDR3 region. The amplicons were sequenced using the Illumina HiSeq platform. Per the authors' processing: Synthetic template baselines were used to correct PCR bias computationally, reads within Hamming distance 2 were collapsed together, and singletons that could not be merged were discarded. By aligning reads against IMGT, V, D and J genes, CDR3 length, and insertions or deletions at six rearrangement sites were assigned. Within each subset, clonotype counts were normalized to sorted cell number, after which true diversity and Gini coefficients were computed with the tcR R package. The overlap coefficient, calculated on TCRB nucleotide sequences, was used to quantify repertoire sharing. Drawn from immuneACCESS, this table holds only the in-frame rearrangements with V and J called that TCRdb kept. Clones are partly lost; checked studies trace under half to an unresolved V gene and leave the rest unexplained. V, J and clone size derive from that table, while D and trimming were established from the DNA sequence. The sample has about 23,000 clones on record, under 75% of them singletons. The ten biggest clones cover 0.3% to 0.4% of the sample.

In the germline V gene, CDR1 corresponds to SGHRS and CDR2 to YFSETQ. V loses 7 bases, J loses 1 base, and the germline ends lie 12 bases apart. Reading from cysteine to phenylalanine, the CDR3 counts 15 amino acids. Only the CDR3 DNA is retained, 45 bases long and in frame from the first base. Each donor gave one peripheral blood draw, averaging roughly 0.11 L, which was collected into heparinised tubes. Naive, central memory, regulatory and stem cell-like memory CD4+ T cells were sorted on a BD FACSAria II using a panel including CD45RO, CCR7, CD25, CD127, CD95 and CD27. All sorted populations exceeded 95% purity. PBMCs were separated immediately by Lymphoprep density gradient centrifugation and were stained directly, without being cultured. So that batch effects would be minimized, each experiment stained and sorted samples in pairs, pairing one healthy donor with one patient. Comment on this clone: Its antigen is not yet known. No quality values exist for individual bases; no much larger clone is one base distant.

Broader findings and caveats from the paper: Naive, central memory and regulatory TCRB repertoires appeared to be more similar among patients than among healthy donors. A moderate but significant shortening of TCRB CDR3 length was observed in type 1 diabetes patients in all four CD4+ subsets. At VDJ recombination sites, patients with type 1 diabetes made fewer insertions and deleted more nucleotides, a pattern implying thymic rearrangement abnormalities. Because the HLA sub-analyses included only small numbers of individuals, any influence of HLA type on TCRB rearrangement was left unresolved. Sequencing cDNA rather than genomic DNA could over-represent highly expressing activated cells, although activation and CD3 levels did not differ between groups. Shorter templates might have been favored by PCR, but patient and control samples were amplified and corrected together, so both groups would have been affected equally by any skew.

The chain links TRBV5-1 with TRBJ2-6, with TRBD1 perhaps the D gene, on 5 matching bases. This receptor was identified in a man aged 18 to 35 with type 1 diabetes. What was sequenced was stem cell memory CD4+ T cells from blood. In the paper's terms, the cell subset or site label means: stem cell-like memory CD4+ T cells. The sequenced DNA: TGCGCCAGCTGTAAAGGGGTTTCTGGGGCCAACGTCCTGACTTTC. It is translated as CASCKGVSGANVLTF.